A selection of T cell receptor beta chains follows, all from one sample in a study of blood T cell repertoires in COVID-19. Some clones are missing from TCRdb's copy, which holds only in-frame ones; the method was immunoSEQ multiplex PCR. The sample lists tens of thousands of clones; around 86% were seen once. Sequences were obtained from peripheral blood. Every receptor here comes from a man aged 35 to 55 with COVID-19, enrolled during active disease. Both conserved end residues are part of each CDR3. The D gene is left open where the match is weak. A row's size may be missing; if present it is once, few, many or a size class.

V gene	J gene	D gene	clone size	CDR3 DNA	CDR3 protein
TRBV5-4	TRBJ2-5	TRBD1	.	TGTGCCAGCCGCCGGGACAGCCAAGAGACCCAGTACTTC	CASRRDSQETQYF
TRBV11-1	TRBJ2-3	TRBD2	few	TGTGCCAGCAGCGCTCTAGCGGGGTTGGATACGCAGTATTTT	CASSALAGLDTQYF
TRBV20-1	TRBJ2-5	TRBD2	.	TGCAGTGCTAGTCCCAGCGGGGGTTACCAAGAGACCCAGTACTTC	CSASPSGGYQETQYF
TRBV2	TRBJ2-7	.	.	TGTGCCAGCAATTCAGACTCCTACGAGCAGTACTTC	CASNSDSYEQYF
TRBV18	TRBJ2-5	TRBD1	once	TGTGCCAGCTCATCAGGGGACAGGGGTGAGACCCAGTACTTC	CASSSGDRGETQYF
TRBV7-2	TRBJ2-1	TRBD2	once	TGTGCCAGCAGCTACAGACTAGCGGCCAATGAGCAGTTCTTC	CASSYRLAANEQFF
TRBV6-1	TRBJ1-2	.	.	TGTGCCAGCAGTGAACGACCCCGGGAGGGTGGCTACACCTTC	CASSERPREGGYTF
TRBV5-1	TRBJ2-7	TRBD1	.	TGCGCCAGCAGCTCAACAGGGGTAGAGCAGTACTTC	CASSSTGVEQYF
TRBV6-5	TRBJ1-2	TRBD1	.	TGTGCCAGCCGCTCTTCCAGGGGGAACTATGGCTACACCTTC	CASRSSRGNYGYTF
TRBV7-9	TRBJ2-5	.	.	TGTGCCAGCAGCCAGTATCAGTACCAAGAGACCCAGTACTTC	CASSQYQYQETQYF
TRBV28	TRBJ1-6	TRBD1	.	TGTGCCAGCAGGACAGGGAATAATTCACCCCTCCACTTT	CASRTGNNSPLHF
TRBV5-4	TRBJ1-6	.	.	TGTGCCAGCAGCACACAGGGATGGGGTTCACCCCTCCACTTT	CASSTQGWGSPLHF
TRBV6-5	TRBJ1-6	.	.	TGTGCCAGCACCCAGGGGCAGCTAAGTTCACCCCTCCACTTT	CASTQGQLSSPLHF
TRBV11-2	TRBJ2-7	TRBD2	.	TGTGCCAGCAGCTTAAGAGCGGGGCTCTACGAGCAGTACTTC	CASSLRAGLYEQYF
TRBV5-1	TRBJ2-1	.	.	TGCGCCAGCAGCTTGGAGGTAGGGGTGAATGAGCAGTTCTTC	CASSLEVGVNEQFF
TRBV3-1/TRBV3-2	TRBJ1-6	.	.	TGTGCCAGCAGCCAGGGGGCCTGGAATTCACCCCTCCACTTT	CASSQGAWNSPLHF
TRBV18	TRBJ2-1	TRBD1	.	TGTGCCAGCTCACCAGCCCGGACAGGCTACAATGAGCAGTTCTTC	CASSPARTGYNEQFF
TRBV28	TRBJ1-5	.	.	TGTGCCGGGGGGGGTAGCAATCAGCCCCAGCATTTT	CAGGGSNQPQHF
TRBV30	TRBJ1-1	TRBD1	.	TGTGCCTGGAGCCAACAGGGGCCGCTCGAAGCTTTCTTT	CAWSQQGPLEAFF
TRBV11-2	TRBJ2-5	.	.	TGTGCCAGCAGCTTAGAACTGGCAGGGCCCCAAGAGACCCAGTACTTC	CASSLELAGPQETQYF
TRBV30	TRBJ1-6	TRBD1	.	TGTGCCTGGAATACCGGGACAGTCACACCCCTCCACTTT	CAWNTGTVTPLHF
TRBV9	TRBJ2-1	.	.	TGTGCCAGCAGAGCGGGTTTGCGTAATGGCGATGAGCAGTTCTTC	CASRAGLRNGDEQFF
TRBV7-9	TRBJ2-5	.	.	TGTGCCAGCAGCTTAATTGGGGGGGCCCAAGAGACCCAGTACTTC	CASSLIGGAQETQYF
TRBV3-1/TRBV3-2	TRBJ1-2	TRBD1	.	TGTGCCAGCAGCCAGTCATCGGGACAGGGGACCTATGGCTACACCTTC	CASSQSSGQGTYGYTF
TRBV28	TRBJ2-5	TRBD1	.	TGTGCCAGCAGTTTAGAGACAGGGGCAAAGACCCAGTACTTC	CASSLETGAKTQYF
TRBV19	TRBJ2-3	TRBD1	.	TGTGCCAGTAGTAAGGACAGGCCAGGAGATACGCAGTATTTT	CASSKDRPGDTQYF
TRBV19	TRBJ2-1	TRBD2	.	TGTGCCAGTAGTAAGAGCGGGGGGATCGATGAGCAGTTCTTC	CASSKSGGIDEQFF
TRBV5-4	TRBJ1-5	.	.	TGTGCCAGCAGCTTGGACAGCCAGCCCCAGCATTTT	CASSLDSQPQHF
TRBV5-1	TRBJ2-2	.	.	TGCGCCAGCAGCTTGGGCAGGGGCAGCGGGGAGCTGTTTTTT	CASSLGRGSGELFF